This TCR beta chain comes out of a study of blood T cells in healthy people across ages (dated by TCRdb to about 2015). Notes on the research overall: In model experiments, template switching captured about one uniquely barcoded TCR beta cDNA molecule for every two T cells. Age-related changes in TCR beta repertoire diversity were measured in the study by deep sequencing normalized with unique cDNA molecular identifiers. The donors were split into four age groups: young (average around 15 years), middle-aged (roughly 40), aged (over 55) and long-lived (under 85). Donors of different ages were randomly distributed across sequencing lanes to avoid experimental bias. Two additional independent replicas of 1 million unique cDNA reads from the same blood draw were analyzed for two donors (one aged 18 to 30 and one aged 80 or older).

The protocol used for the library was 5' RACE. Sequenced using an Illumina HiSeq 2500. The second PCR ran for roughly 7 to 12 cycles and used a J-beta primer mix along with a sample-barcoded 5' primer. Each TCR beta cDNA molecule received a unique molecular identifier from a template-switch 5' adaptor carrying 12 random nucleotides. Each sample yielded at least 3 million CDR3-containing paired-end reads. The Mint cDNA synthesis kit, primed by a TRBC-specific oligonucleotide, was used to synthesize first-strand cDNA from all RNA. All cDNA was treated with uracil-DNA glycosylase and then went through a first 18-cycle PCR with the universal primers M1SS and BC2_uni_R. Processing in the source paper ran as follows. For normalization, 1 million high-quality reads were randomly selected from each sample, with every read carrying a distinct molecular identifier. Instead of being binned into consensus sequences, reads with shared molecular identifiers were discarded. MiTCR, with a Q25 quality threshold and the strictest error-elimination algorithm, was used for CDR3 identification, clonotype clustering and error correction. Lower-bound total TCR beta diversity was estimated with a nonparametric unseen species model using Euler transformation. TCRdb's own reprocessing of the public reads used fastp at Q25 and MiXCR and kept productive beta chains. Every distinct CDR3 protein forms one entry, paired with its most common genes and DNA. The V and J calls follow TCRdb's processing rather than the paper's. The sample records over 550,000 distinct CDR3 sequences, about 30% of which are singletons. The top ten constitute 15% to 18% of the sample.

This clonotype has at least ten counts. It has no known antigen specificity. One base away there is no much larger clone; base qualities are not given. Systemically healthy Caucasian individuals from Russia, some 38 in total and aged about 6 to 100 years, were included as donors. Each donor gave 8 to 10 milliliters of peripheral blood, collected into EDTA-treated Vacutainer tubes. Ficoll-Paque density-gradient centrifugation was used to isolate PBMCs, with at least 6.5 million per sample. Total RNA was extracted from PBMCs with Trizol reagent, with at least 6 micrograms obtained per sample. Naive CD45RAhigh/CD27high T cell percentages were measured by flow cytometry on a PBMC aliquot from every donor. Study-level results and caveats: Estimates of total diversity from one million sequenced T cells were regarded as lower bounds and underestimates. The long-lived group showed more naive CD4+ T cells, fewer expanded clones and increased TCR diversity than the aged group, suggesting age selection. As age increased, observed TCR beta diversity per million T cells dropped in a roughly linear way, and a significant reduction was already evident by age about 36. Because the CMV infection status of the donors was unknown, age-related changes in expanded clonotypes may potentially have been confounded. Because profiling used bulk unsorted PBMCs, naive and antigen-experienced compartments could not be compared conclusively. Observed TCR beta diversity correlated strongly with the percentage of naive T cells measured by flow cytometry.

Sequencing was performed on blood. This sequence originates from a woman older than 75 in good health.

The CDR3 has the sequence CSVGGSNQPQHF. Here is the DNA: TGCAGCGTTGGGGGAAGCAATCAGCCCCAGCATTTT. The sequence joins TRBV29-1 to TRBJ1-5, with the identity of the D gene unclear. Relative to germline, V is 4 bases shorter and J is 1 base shorter, with 5 bases between their ends. The CDR3 spans 12 residues, from the cysteine through the phenylalanine. The sequence is cut down to CDR3 DNA, 36 bases in frame from base 1. The CDR1 and CDR2 encoded by the germline V gene are SQVTM and ANQGSEA.